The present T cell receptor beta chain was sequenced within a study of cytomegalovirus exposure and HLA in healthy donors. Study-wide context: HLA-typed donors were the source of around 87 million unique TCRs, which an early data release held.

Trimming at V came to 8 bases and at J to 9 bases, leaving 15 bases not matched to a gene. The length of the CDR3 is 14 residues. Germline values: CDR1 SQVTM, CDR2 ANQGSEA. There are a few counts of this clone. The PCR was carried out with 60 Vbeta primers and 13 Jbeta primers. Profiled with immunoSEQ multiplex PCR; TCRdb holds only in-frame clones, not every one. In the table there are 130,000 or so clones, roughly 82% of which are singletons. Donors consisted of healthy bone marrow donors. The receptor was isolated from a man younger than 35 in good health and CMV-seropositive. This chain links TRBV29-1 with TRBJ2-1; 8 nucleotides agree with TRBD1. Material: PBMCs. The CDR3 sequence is CSLKDRVEGSEQFF. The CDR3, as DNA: TGCAGCTTAAAGGACAGGGTGGAGGGCAGTGAGCAGTTCTTC.